A selection of T cell receptor beta chains follows, all from one sample in a study of blood T cell repertoires in COVID-19. Data came from immunoSEQ multiplex PCR; TCRdb stores just in-frame clones and leaves some out. Here the sample spans more than 85,000 clones, 85% to 90% being singletons. Sequenced: peripheral blood. Receptors were obtained from a woman between 45 and 65 years old with acute or convalescent COVID-19. Both conserved end residues are part of each CDR3. The D gene is left open where the match is weak. Clone size is shown for a subset of rows, as once, few, many or a class of expanded clone.

v_gene	j_gene	abundance	d_gene	CDR3nt	CDR3aa
TRBV11-2	TRBJ2-5	.	TRBD1	TGTGCCAGCAGCTTAGTTCCAGGGGGGACCCAGTACTTC	CASSLVPGGTQYF
TRBV30	TRBJ2-7	.	.	TGTGCCTGGAGTCTAGGGGCAGACGAGCAGTACTTC	CAWSLGADEQYF
TRBV27	TRBJ2-2	.	TRBD1	TGTGCCAGCAGCAATCCGGGACAGGGGGGCGCTGGGAGGCCAGGGGAGCTGTTTTTT	CASSNPGQGGAGRPGELFF
TRBV9	TRBJ2-7	.	.	TGTGCCAGCAGCGTAGCTGGACAGAACTACGAGCAGTACTTC	CASSVAGQNYEQYF
TRBV7-9	TRBJ1-5	.	TRBD1	TGTGCCAGCAGCGACGACAGGGTCAATCAGCCCCAGCATTTT	CASSDDRVNQPQHF
TRBV28	TRBJ1-4	.	.	TGTGCCAGCTCCCGATCTAATCCGAGGAGGGAAAAACTGTTTTTT	CASSRSNPRREKLFF
TRBV2	TRBJ2-2	.	.	TGTGCCAGCAGTTCAGAACAGGCGAACACCGGGGAGCTGTTTTTT	CASSSEQANTGELFF
TRBV5-1	TRBJ2-7	.	TRBD2	TGCGCCAGCACCCTAGGAACTAGCGGGATCCCCTACGAGCAGTACTTC	CASTLGTSGIPYEQYF
TRBV7-9	TRBJ1-3	few	TRBD1	TGTGCCAGCAGCCTACAGGGGACCGCTGGAAACACCATATATTTT	CASSLQGTAGNTIYF
TRBV3-1/TRBV3-2	TRBJ2-7	.	.	TGTGCCAGCAGCCCCCGGGTACGGCCAGATCGGGAGCAGTACTTC	CASSPRVRPDREQYF
TRBV7-2	TRBJ2-3	once	.	TGTGCCAGCAGCTTCACCGGGAGTAGCACAGATACGCAGTATTTT	CASSFTGSSTDTQYF
TRBV19	TRBJ2-7	.	TRBD1	TGTGCCAGTAGTAGGGGGACAGGGAGTTCCTACGAGCAGTACTTC	CASSRGTGSSYEQYF
TRBV5-1	TRBJ2-7	few	TRBD1	TGCGCCAGCAGCCCCGGACAGGCACTTTACGAGCAGTACTTC	CASSPGQALYEQYF
TRBV5-4	TRBJ1-6	.	.	TGTGCCAGCAGCCTGGGCACAGTGGATTCACCCCTCCACTTT	CASSLGTVDSPLHF
TRBV30	TRBJ2-2	.	TRBD2	TGTGCCTGGACGGCGTTAGCGGGAGCCGAGGAGCTGTTTTTT	CAWTALAGAEELFF
TRBV15	TRBJ1-4	.	.	TGTGCCACCAGCAGAGGCACGGTTGCAACTAATGAAAAACTGTTTTTT	CATSRGTVATNEKLFF
TRBV28	TRBJ1-1	.	.	TGTGCCAGTGGACACTCCAAGACTGAAGCTTTCTTT	CASGHSKTEAFF
TRBV6-5	TRBJ2-5	once	TRBD1	TGTGCCAGCAAAGGACAGGTAGAGACCCAGTACTTC	CASKGQVETQYF
TRBV18	TRBJ1-1	.	TRBD1	TGTGCCAGCTCACAAAGCCTGTACAGGGGCGGGGAGACTGAAGCTTTCTTT	CASSQSLYRGGETEAFF
TRBV19	TRBJ2-7	.	.	TGTGCCAGTAGGTCCCGGGGTACCGGCGAGCAGTACTTC	CASRSRGTGEQYF
TRBV19	TRBJ2-3	once	.	TGTGCCAGTAGTATAGCTGTCACAGATACGCAGTATTTT	CASSIAVTDTQYF
TRBV3-1/TRBV3-2	TRBJ2-1	.	TRBD2	TGTGCCAGCAGCCATTTGTTAGCGGGAGGCCGATCCTACAATGAGCAGTTCTTC	CASSHLLAGGRSYNEQFF